A selection of T cell receptor beta chains follows, all from one sample in a study of T cells in Graves' hyperthyroidism and ophthalmopathy. Via MiXCR, TCRdb re-called the multiplex PCR reads, giving one row per CDR3 protein. The data contain approximately 210,000 distinct CDR3 sequences, under 20% of them singletons. The specimen was blood. Receptor source: a man between 45 and 60 years old with Graves' hyperthyroidism. Each CDR3 is given with its conserved first and last residue. D genes are given only for firm matches. The size field is filled for only some rows; it gives once, few, many or a size class.

v_call	clone_size	j_call	d_call	cdr3_nt	cdr3_aa
TRBV11-2	many	TRBJ2-7	TRBD1	TGTGCCAGCAGTCTTGGACAGGGCCGTGTCTCCGAGCAGTACTTC	CASSLGQGRVSEQYF
TRBV2	many	TRBJ1-5	TRBD1	TGTGCCAGCCTCTCCGGGACAGAAAATCAGCCCCAGCATTTT	CASLSGTENQPQHF
TRBV7-9	many	TRBJ2-1	.	TGTGCCAGCAGCTCCCCCCCCGGCGGGAACTACCCTTTCGATGAGCAGTTCTTC	CASSSPPGGNYPFDEQFF
TRBV28	large	TRBJ2-3	TRBD2	TGTGCCAGCAGTTCGCTACTAGCGGGAGGATTAGATACGCAGTATTTT	CASSSLLAGGLDTQYF
TRBV20-1	many	TRBJ2-5	TRBD1	TGCAGTGCTAGAAGACAGGGCGGGACCCAGTACTTC	CSARRQGGTQYF
TRBV18	.	TRBJ2-7	.	TGTGCCAGCTCACCAGGGCAGGAATTCGAGCAGTACTTC	CASSPGQEFEQYF
TRBV6-5	few	TRBJ2-7	.	TGTGCCAGCAGTTACCCGCCCGAGCAGTACTTC	CASSYPPEQYF
TRBV29-1	many	TRBJ2-3	.	TGCAGCGTTTACCTAAATACGCAGTATTTT	CSVYLNTQYF
TRBV20-1	.	TRBJ2-7	TRBD2	TGCAGTGTTCTTAGCGGGAGGATCGACGAGCAGTACTTC	CSVLSGRIDEQYF
TRBV7-9	.	TRBJ2-1	TRBD2	TGTGCCAGCAGCTTGTCTCTAGCGGGAGGTGGCAATGAGCAGTTCTTC	CASSLSLAGGGNEQFF
TRBV20-1	few	TRBJ2-7	.	TGCAGTGCCGTGGGACCCGCCTACGAGCAGTACTTC	CSAVGPAYEQYF
TRBV9	many	TRBJ2-7	.	TGTGCCAGCAGCGGGCCTTCCTACGAGCAGTACTTC	CASSGPSYEQYF
TRBV18	few	TRBJ1-1	TRBD1	TGTGCCAGCTCACCTGTAGACAGGGCGGGCACTGAAGCTTTCTTT	CASSPVDRAGTEAFF
TRBV30	many	TRBJ1-1	.	TGTGCCTGGAGTCTCCCTTACAGGAGAGGGGACACTGAAGCTTTCTTT	CAWSLPYRRGDTEAFF
TRBV18	many	TRBJ2-7	TRBD1	TGTGCCAGCTCACCTGGACAGGACCCCTCCTACGAGCAGTACTTC	CASSPGQDPSYEQYF
TRBV5-1	many	TRBJ2-7	TRBD1	TGCGCCAGCAGCCTAAACAGGGGCCTGCGCATGTACGAGCAGTACTTC	CASSLNRGLRMYEQYF
TRBV4-1	.	TRBJ2-7	TRBD2	TGCGCCAGCAGCCAAACGGGACTAGCGGGAGGGGAGCAGTACTTC	CASSQTGLAGGEQYF
TRBV28	many	TRBJ2-3	.	TGTGCCAGCAGTTTAAGGCGGGCCCCCCCTACGCAGTATTTT	CASSLRRAPPTQYF
TRBV12-3/TRBV12-4	many	TRBJ2-2	TRBD1	TGTGCCAGCAGTCCACAGGGGACGGGGGAGCTGTTTTTT	CASSPQGTGELFF
TRBV5-1	.	TRBJ2-1	.	TGCGCCAGCAGCTTGGCCTCGGGACTTGGGAGGTCCAATGAGCAGTTCTTC	CASSLASGLGRSNEQFF
TRBV6-1	many	TRBJ2-1	.	TGTGCCAGCAGTTACTCAGGGTTTAGCTCCTACAATGAGCAGTTCTTC	CASSYSGFSSYNEQFF
TRBV5-1	many	TRBJ1-1	.	TGCGCCAGCAACCCAGACGAGGGGAGCACTGAAGCTTTCTTT	CASNPDEGSTEAFF
TRBV24-1	.	TRBJ2-5	.	TGTGCCACCAGTTACAGAGAGACCCAGTACTTC	CATSYRETQYF
TRBV19	.	TRBJ1-2	.	TGTGCCAGTAGATCGCGGCGGTCGAACTATGGCTACACCTTC	CASRSRRSNYGYTF
TRBV10-3	.	TRBJ1-6	.	TGTGCCACCGTACCGACAGAAGGTTATAATTCACCCCTCCACTTT	CATVPTEGYNSPLHF
TRBV14	few	TRBJ1-6	.	TGTGCCAGCAGCCAAGATCTCATCGGGGATTCACCCCTCCACTTT	CASSQDLIGDSPLHF
TRBV12-3/TRBV12-4	few	TRBJ2-6	.	TGTGCCAGCAGTTTTAGGGTAACTGGGGCCAACGTCCTGACTTTC	CASSFRVTGANVLTF
TRBV20-1	many	TRBJ2-7	.	TGCAGCGTTCAGGGGAGGGGAACCTACGAGCAGTACTTC	CSVQGRGTYEQYF
TRBV12-3/TRBV12-4	many	TRBJ2-1	TRBD2	TGTGCCAGCAACCGACTAGCGGGGAATTACAATGAGCAGTTCTTC	CASNRLAGNYNEQFF
TRBV3-1	many	TRBJ2-7	.	TGTGCCAGCAGCGGGGCCGCACAGGGACTCGAGCAGTACTTC	CASSGAAQGLEQYF
TRBV28	many	TRBJ1-2	.	TGTGCCAGCGGATATCTCAGGGGATCTGGCTACACCTTC	CASGYLRGSGYTF
TRBV30	many	TRBJ2-1	.	TGTGCCTGGAGGCGACTAGGAAGGGGAACTTACAATGAGCAGTTCTTC	CAWRRLGRGTYNEQFF
TRBV6-2/TRBV6-3	many	TRBJ2-1	TRBD2	TGTGCCAGCAGTTACGGACTAGCGCCCTACAATGAGCAGTTCTTC	CASSYGLAPYNEQFF